Presented here are 30 T cell receptor beta chains from one specimen sequenced in a study of T-cell reconstitution after alpha-beta-depleted transplantation in children (dated by TCRdb to the mid-2010s). Library method: PCR. The sequencing machine was an Illumina HiSeq 2500. TCR libraries were prepared with molecular barcoding, using unique molecular identifiers to normalize TCRbeta repertoire quantification. In TCRdb, the public reads were trimmed at Q25 with fastp and aligned with MiXCR, with productive beta chains retained. Here each entry gathers all rows of one CDR3 protein and keeps the most common genes and DNA. This sample lists 700,000 to 850,000 distinct CDR3 sequences; 16% were detected once. Just under 5% of the sample lies in the top ten. Explained via the paper, the treatment or condition label denotes: allogeneic hematopoietic cell transplantation with graft depleted of TCRalphabeta T cells and CD19 B cells.

Sequenced material: PBMCs, mostly from graft donor cells, taken 360 days after TCRalphabeta/CD19-depleted stem cell transplant. Receptor source: a male patient younger than 18 who had a stem cell transplant for acute lymphoblastic leukemia, so the T cells may come from the graft donor.

In its sample, this clonotype was seen a few times. The J gene is TRBJ2-1, the V gene TRBV6-4; 14 positions match TRBD2. J lost 10 bases, V lost 5 bases, and 7 bases had no gene match. CDR1 is MRHNA, CDR2 SNTAGT, per germline. The CDR3 totals 15 residues. The CDR3 coding sequence is TGTGCCAGCAGTCGGACTAGCGGGAGGACCGACGAGCAGTTCTTC. Protein sequence: CASSRTSGRTDEQFF.

This clonotype was picked up a small number of times. The chain uses TRBV6-5 and TRBJ2-3; D is ambiguous. Germline loops: CDR1 MNHEY, CDR2 SVGAGI. CDR3 length: 14 residues. V shed 0 bases and J shed 3 bases, with 7 bases lying between them. The CDR3 sequence: CASSYSMLTDTQYF. CDR3 DNA sequence: TGTGCCAGCAGTTACTCAATGTTAACAGATACGCAGTATTTT.

This clonotype was seen a few times. The chain joins TRBV10-3 to TRBJ2-6; 9 nucleotides agree with TRBD1. The CDR3 sequence is 15 residues long. Per germline, CDR1 ENHRY and CDR2 SYGVKD. The J segment lost 4 bases and the V segment lost 10 bases, leaving 8 bases of the junction unmatched. The CDR3 bases are TGTGCCAACGCGGGACAGGGCTCCGGGGCCAACGTCCTGACTTTC. Amino acid sequence: CANAGQGSGANVLTF.

This sequence joins TRBV7-9 and TRBJ1-2; TRBD1 matches 8 bases. CDR1 is SEHNR and CDR2 is FQNEAQ in the germline V gene (reference sequence). V lost 5 bases to trimming and J lost 8 bases; unmatched junction nucleotides: 7. This CDR3 region has 13 residues. The CDR3, as DNA: TGTGCCAGCAGCACCGACAGGGGATCGGGCTACACCTTC. This gives the protein CASSTDRGSGYTF.

This clonotype was counted between two and nine times. The chain carries TRBV28 and TRBJ2-7; D is uncertain. CDR1 is MDHEN and CDR2 is SYDVKM in the germline V gene. V was cut by 6 bases and J by 4 bases, with 10 bases left in between. This CDR3 has 12 residues. The CDR3 bases are TGTGCCAGCAGGCCCAGAGATTACGAGCAGTACTTC. It yields the protein CASRPRDYEQYF.

In this sample, this clonotype turned up a few times. J is TRBJ2-3 and V is TRBV11-2; D remains unclear. There are 12 residues in the CDR3. Looked up from germline, CDR1 is SGHAT and CDR2 is FQNNGV. V lost 5 bases, J lost 3 bases, and 6 bases lay in between. CDR3: CASSVLTDTQYF. Written as DNA, the CDR3 is TGTGCCAGCAGCGTGTTGACAGATACGCAGTATTTT.

This clonotype was observed at least ten times. The genes are TRBV12-3 or TRBV12-4 and TRBJ2-3; 7 positions match TRBD2. The CDR3 is 14 amino acids. The ends lost 8 bases at V and 0 bases at J; junction bases unmatched: 5. The CDR3 nucleotides are TGTGCCAGCGCGGGAGCCCCTAGCACAGATACGCAGTATTTT. Translated: CASAGAPSTDTQYF.

This chain joins TRBV2 and TRBJ2-1; D not resolved. V was pared by 1 base and J by 2 bases, with 6 bases between. The germline CDR1 and CDR2 sequences are SNHLY and FYNNEI. The CDR3 is 14 residues long. As DNA, the CDR3 is TGTGCCAGCAGTGAAGGGTACACCTACAATGAGCAGTTCTTC. Translation gives CASSEGYTYNEQFF.

In this sample, this clonotype turned up many times. The CDR3 region has the DNA TGTGCCAGCAGCGTAGCTACGGGGTTGTTAGGCGAAAAACTGTTTTTT. It is translated as CASSVATGLLGEKLFF. The chain uses TRBV9 and TRBJ1-4; D unclear. Trimming stripped 0 bases from V and 8 bases from J, with 17 bases between. The CDR3 sequence is 16 residues long. Looked up from germline, CDR1 is SGDLS and CDR2 is YYNGEE.

The table lists this clonotype with a few counts. CDR3 region: CASSLDSEEQYF. The CDR3 DNA is TGCGCCAGCAGCTTGGACAGCGAGGAGCAGTACTTC. The V gene is TRBV5-1, the J gene TRBJ2-7; D is ambiguous. V shed 0 bases and J shed 7 bases, with 8 bases lying between them. The CDR3 runs 12 residues. CDR1 and CDR2 from the germline V gene are SGHRS and YFSETQ.

This clonotype was seen more than once but under ten times. The chain recombines TRBV9 with TRBJ2-1; D remains unclear. This CDR3 contains 16 residues. CDR1 is SGDLS and CDR2 is YYNGEE in the germline V gene. Trimming left V 0 bases short and J 0 bases short, with 10 bases between. CDR3 DNA sequence: TGTGCCAGCAGCGTAGATAGCTTCGGCTCCTACAATGAGCAGTTCTTC. Translation: CASSVDSFGSYNEQFF.

The chain is built from TRBV24-1 and TRBJ2-1; 16 nucleotides match TRBD2. The CDR3 sequence is 17 residues long. V shed 3 bases and J 8 bases; nucleotides not matched to a gene: 6. Germline CDR1 KGHDR, CDR2 SFDVKD. The CDR3 bases are TGTGCCACCAGTGATAGGGGGACTAGCGGGAGGGTCGATGAGCAGTTCTTC. Translating it yields CATSDRGTSGRVDEQFF.

This rearrangement joins TRBV9 to TRBJ2-3; D unresolved. The CDR3 contains 17 residues. V lost 1 base to trimming and J lost 1 base, with 16 bases between them. In germline, CDR1 is SGDLS, CDR2 YYNGEE. In DNA, the CDR3 is TGTGCCAGCAGCGTAATCCCGAAGAACATCGGCACAGATACGCAGTATTTT. Its translation: CASSVIPKNIGTDTQYF. The whole variable domain, filled in from reference TRBV9 and TRBJ2-3, reads DSGVTQTPKHLITATGQRVTLRCSPRSGDLSVYWYQQSLDQGLQFLIQYYNGEERAKGNILERFSAQQFPDLHSELNLSSLELGDSALYFCASSVIPKNIGTDTQYFGPGTRLTVL.

This clonotype has at least ten counts. V and J are TRBV29-1 and TRBJ1-3; D gene uncertain. Trimming pared 4 bases from V and 0 bases from J, leaving 7 bases between. The CDR3 is made up of 13 amino acids. CDR1 is SQVTM, CDR2 ANQGSEA, per germline. The CDR3 protein is CSVGQASGNTIYF. As DNA, the CDR3 is TGCAGCGTTGGGCAGGCCTCTGGAAACACCATATATTTT.

This clonotype was seen a handful of times. The chain links TRBV28 to TRBJ1-3; D not certain. The V end was cut by 5 bases, the J end by 7 bases, with 27 bases between. The CDR3 consists of 18 residues. Germline V lookup: CDR1 MDHEN, CDR2 SYDVKM. Here the CDR3 DNA reads TGTGCCAGCAGTACTCTTATAATTCGGGCTAGGTCCTGGAACACCATATATTTT. Protein sequence: CASSTLIIRARSWNTIYF.

The table lists this clonotype with a few counts. The rearrangement links TRBV4-1 to TRBJ1-1; perhaps TRBD1 as D (6 bases). There are 14 residues in the CDR3. V shed 0 bases and J shed 7 bases, with 12 bases lying between them. Germline CDR1 MGHRA, CDR2 YSYEKL. This CDR3 is CASSQDWQGIEAFF. The CDR3 DNA is TGCGCCAGCAGCCAAGACTGGCAGGGGATTGAAGCTTTCTTT.

This clonotype was counted between two and nine times. This chain connects TRBV21-1 to TRBJ2-1. TRBV21-1 has pseudogene status. The CDR3 consists of 14 residues. CDR3: CASSKSHHHNEQFF. Here the CDR3 DNA reads TGTGCCAGCAGCAAGAGTCATCACCACAATGAGCAGTTCTTC.

The V and J genes are TRBV5-1 and TRBJ1-6; D not resolved. CDR3 length: 13 residues. The V gene lost 3 bases and the J gene lost 10 bases, with 11 bases spanning the gap. The germline CDR1 and CDR2 sequences are SGHRS and YFSETQ. DNA of the CDR3: TGCGCCAGCAGCTCGAACGGGAACTCACCCCTCCACTTT. Protein sequence: CASSSNGNSPLHF.

This clonotype was picked up one time. This chain joins TRBV18 and TRBJ2-7, with TRBD2 matching 10 bases. The CDR3 loop spans 16 amino acids. V lost 3 bases to trimming and J lost 3 bases; unmatched junction nucleotides: 8. Germline V CDR1 and CDR2: KGHSH, LQKENI. CDR3 nucleotide sequence: TGTGCCAGCTCACCTCAACCGGGACTAGCGAACTACGAGCAGTACTTC. Protein sequence: CASSPQPGLANYEQYF. The complete variable domain, with remaining parts taken from reference TRBV18 and TRBJ2-7, reads NAGVMQNPRHLVRRRGQEARLRCSPMKGHSHVYWYRQLPEEGLKFMVYLQKENIIDESGMPKERFSAEFPKEGPSILRIQQVVRGDSAAYFCASSPQPGLANYEQYFGPGTRLTVT.

The chain is built from TRBV12-3 or TRBV12-4 and TRBJ2-7; maybe TRBD1 (7 bases). The CDR3 runs to 15 residues. The V and J ends lost 6 bases and 5 bases respectively, with 20 bases between them. CDR3 bases: TGTGCCAGCAGCCGGCTGAGACAGGGAGGTCACGAGCAGTACTTC. Its protein product is CASSRLRQGGHEQYF.

This sequence joins TRBV27 and TRBJ2-2; D is perhaps TRBD1 or TRBD2 (5 bases each). Per the germline V gene, CDR1 is MNHEY and CDR2 is SMNVEV (reference sequence). V lost 8 bases to trimming and J lost 5 bases, with 18 bases between them. The CDR3 totals 15 residues. Here the CDR3 reads CASYGTVPRTGELFF. In nucleotides, the CDR3 is TGTGCCAGCTACGGGACGGTTCCCCGTACCGGGGAGCTGTTTTTT.

The V gene is TRBV6-1, the J gene TRBJ2-1; D might be TRBD2 (5 bases). The V end lost 2 bases, the J end lost 2 bases, and 16 bases lay between the germline ends. The germline V gene encodes CDR1 MNHNS and CDR2 SASEGT. This CDR3 has 17 amino acids. DNA of the CDR3: TGTGCCAGCAGTGAATCTTCTATCGCGGGTGCCTACAATGAGCAGTTCTTC. This gives the protein CASSESSIAGAYNEQFF.

This sequence joins TRBV24-1 and TRBJ2-1; the D gene could be TRBD1 or TRBD2 (5 bases each). Looked up from germline, CDR1 is KGHDR and CDR2 is SFDVKD. There are 13 residues in the CDR3. Trimming shortened V by 4 bases and J by 9 bases, and 12 bases separated the two germline ends. The DNA for the CDR3 is TGTGCCACCAGTGACCCGGGACGGTTTGAGCAGTTCTTC. This gives the protein CATSDPGRFEQFF.

This chain joins TRBV7-2 and TRBJ2-1; D is ambiguous. The CDR3 is 10 amino acids. Trimming left V 5 bases short and J 15 bases short, with 11 bases between. The germline gives CDR1 SGHTA, CDR2 FQGNSA. The CDR3 loop reads CASSTTAPFF. The CDR3 nucleotides are TGTGCCAGCAGCACCACCGCTCCGTTCTTC.

The chain couples TRBV15 to TRBJ2-7; TRBD1 agrees at 7 bases. The junction had 7 bases not matched to a gene; V was cut back by 5 bases and J by 0 bases. The CDR3 runs 15 residues. Germline assignment: CDR1 LNHNV and CDR2 YYDKDF (reference sequence). In DNA form, the CDR3 reads TGTGCCACCAGCTCCCGGGACAGCCTCTCCTACGAGCAGTACTTC. Translated, it gives CATSSRDSLSYEQYF.

This clonotype was observed at least ten times. The chain has TRBV7-2 and TRBJ2-1; D gene unclear. Germline V CDR1 and CDR2: SGHTA, FQGNSA. This CDR3 is 15 amino acids long. Trimming took 5 bases from V and 8 from J, leaving 19 bases between them. The CDR3 sequence: CASSPFGSPWDEQFF. CDR3 DNA sequence: TGTGCCAGCAGCCCCTTTGGGTCACCCTGGGATGAGCAGTTCTTC.

V usage is TRBV7-9 and J usage is TRBJ1-2; D is perhaps TRBD1 (5 bases). Trimming took 5 bases from V and 8 from J, leaving 12 bases between them. Germline assignment: CDR1 SEHNR and CDR2 FQNEAQ (reference sequence). CDR3 length: 12 residues. The CDR3 here is CASSPVEGGYTF. The CDR3 region has the DNA TGTGCCAGCAGCCCGGTGGAGGGGGGCTACACCTTC.

At least ten counts were recorded for this clonotype. The chain is built from TRBV12-3 or TRBV12-4 and TRBJ2-7, with D possibly TRBD2 on 6 matching bases. This CDR3 is 17 amino acids long. Trimming took 3 bases from V and 3 from J, leaving 21 bases between them. The CDR3 region has the DNA TGTGCCAGCAGTTTTATACCGGGACTTCGAATCGACTACGAGCAGTACTTC. This gives the protein CASSFIPGLRIDYEQYF.

This clonotype showed up just a few times. The J gene is TRBJ1-2, the V gene TRBV6-5; D unclear. Germline V gene data show CDR1 as MNHEY and CDR2 as SVGAGI. The CDR3 has 14 amino acids. V lost 2 bases and J lost 4, with 11 bases in between. The DNA of the CDR3 is TGTGCCAGCAGTTACAGAGAGCGGGGCTATGGCTACACCTTC. Translation gives CASSYRERGYGYTF.

The sample holds a few counts of this clonotype. J is TRBJ1-5 and V is TRBV18; 7 bases agree with TRBD1. V shed 4 bases and J 0 bases; nucleotides not matched to a gene: 9. The germline gives CDR1 KGHSH, CDR2 LQKENI. CDR3 size: 17 residues. CDR3 loop: CASSRTTGQRSNQPQHF. CDR3 DNA sequence: TGTGCCAGCTCACGAACTACGGGACAGCGTAGCAATCAGCCCCAGCATTTT. The entire variable domain, with the rest obtained from reference TRBV18 and TRBJ1-5, is as follows: NAGVMQNPRHLVRRRGQEARLRCSPMKGHSHVYWYRQLPEEGLKFMVYLQKENIIDESGMPKERFSAEFPKEGPSILRIQQVVRGDSAAYFCASSRTTGQRSNQPQHFGDGTRLSIL.